This TCR beta chain appears in the sequencing data of a study of blood T cell repertoires in COVID-19. The CDR3 length is 14 residues. Germline V lookup: CDR1 WSHSY, CDR2 SAAADI. The V and J ends lost 1 base and 4 bases respectively, with 7 bases between them. Assay: immunoSEQ multiplex PCR; the TCRdb copy retains only in-frame clones and omits some. The data show around 180,000 clones, 88% seen once. The specimen sequenced was peripheral blood. The sequence was collected from a human donor in a cohort sampled during active COVID-19. The rearrangement joins TRBV10-2 to TRBJ2-2; D is unresolved. The CDR3 here is CASSEYGGTGELFF. CDR3 coding DNA: TGCGCCAGCAGTGAGTACGGCGGCACCGGGGAGCTGTTTTTT.